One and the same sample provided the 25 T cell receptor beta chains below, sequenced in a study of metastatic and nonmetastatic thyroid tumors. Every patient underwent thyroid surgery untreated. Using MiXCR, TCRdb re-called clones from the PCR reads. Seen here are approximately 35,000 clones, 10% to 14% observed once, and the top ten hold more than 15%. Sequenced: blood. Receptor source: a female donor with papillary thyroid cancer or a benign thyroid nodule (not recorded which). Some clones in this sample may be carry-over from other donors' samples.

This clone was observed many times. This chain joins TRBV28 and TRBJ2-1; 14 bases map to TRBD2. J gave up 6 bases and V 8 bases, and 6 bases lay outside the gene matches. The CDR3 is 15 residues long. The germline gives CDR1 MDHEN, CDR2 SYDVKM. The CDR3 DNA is TGTGCCAGCCAACCCGGGACTAGCGGGAGCAATGAGCAGTTCTTC. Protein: CASQPGTSGSNEQFF.

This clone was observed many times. CDR3 sequence (DNA): TGTGCCAGCAGCCCCCCGGGAAATGAGCAGTACTTC. It is translated as CASSPPGNEQYF. The V gene is TRBV27, the J gene TRBJ2-7; D is possibly TRBD2 (5 bases). V dropped 6 bases and J dropped 7 bases, with 13 bases sitting between them. The V gene's germline CDR1 is MNHEY and CDR2 SMNVEV (reference sequence). The CDR3 is 12 residues long.

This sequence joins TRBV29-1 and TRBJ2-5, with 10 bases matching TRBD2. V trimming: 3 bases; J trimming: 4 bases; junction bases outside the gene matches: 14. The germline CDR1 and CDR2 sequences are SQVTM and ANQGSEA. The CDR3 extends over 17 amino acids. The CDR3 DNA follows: TGCAGCGTTGACTCAGGACTAGCGGTTAAGAGAGGAGAGACCCAGTACTTC. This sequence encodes CSVDSGLAVKRGETQYF. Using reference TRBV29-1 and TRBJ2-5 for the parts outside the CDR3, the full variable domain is SAVISQKPSRDICQRGTSLTIQCQVDSQVTMMFWYRQQPGQSLTLIATANQGSEATYESGFVIDKFPISRPNLTFSTLTVSNMSPEDSSIYLCSVDSGLAVKRGETQYFGPGTRLLVL.

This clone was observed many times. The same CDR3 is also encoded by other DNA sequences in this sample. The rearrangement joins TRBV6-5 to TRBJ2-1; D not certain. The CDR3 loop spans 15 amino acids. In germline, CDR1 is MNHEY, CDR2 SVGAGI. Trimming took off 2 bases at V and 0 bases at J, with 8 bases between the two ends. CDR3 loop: CASSYAQSSYNEQFF. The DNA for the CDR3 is TGTGCCAGCAGTTACGCCCAGAGCTCCTACAATGAGCAGTTCTTC.

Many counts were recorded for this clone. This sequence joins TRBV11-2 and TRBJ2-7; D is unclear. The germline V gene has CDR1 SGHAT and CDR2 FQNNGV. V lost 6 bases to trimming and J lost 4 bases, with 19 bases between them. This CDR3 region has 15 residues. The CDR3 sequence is CASSLRLMGPYEQYF. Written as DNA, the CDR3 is TGTGCCAGCAGTTTAAGGTTGATGGGTCCTTACGAGCAGTACTTC. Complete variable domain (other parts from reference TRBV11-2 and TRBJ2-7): EAGVAQSPRYKIIEKRQSVAFWCNPISGHATLYWYQQILGQGPKLLIQFQNNGVVDDSQLPKDRFSAERLKGVDSTLKIQPAKLEDSAVYLCASSLRLMGPYEQYFGPGTRLTVT.

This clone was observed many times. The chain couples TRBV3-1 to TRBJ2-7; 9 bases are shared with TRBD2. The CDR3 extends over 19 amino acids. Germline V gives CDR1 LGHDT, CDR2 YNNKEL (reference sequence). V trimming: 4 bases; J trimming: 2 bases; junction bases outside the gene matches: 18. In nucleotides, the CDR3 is TGTGCCAGCAGCCCCAATAACAAGGGTGGCGGGAGGGCCGCCTACGAGCAGTACTTC. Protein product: CASSPNNKGGGRAAYEQYF.

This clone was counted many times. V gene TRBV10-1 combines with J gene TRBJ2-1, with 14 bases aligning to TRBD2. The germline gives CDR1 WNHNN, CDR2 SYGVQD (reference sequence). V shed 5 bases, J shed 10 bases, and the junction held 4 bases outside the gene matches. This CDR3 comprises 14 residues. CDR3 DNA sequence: TGCGCCAGCAGTCGGACTAGCGGGGGGTCGGAGCAGTTCTTC. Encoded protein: CASSRTSGGSEQFF.

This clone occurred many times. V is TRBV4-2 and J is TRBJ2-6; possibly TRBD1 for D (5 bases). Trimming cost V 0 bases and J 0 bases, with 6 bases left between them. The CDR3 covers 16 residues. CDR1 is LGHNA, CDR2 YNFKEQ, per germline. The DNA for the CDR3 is TGTGCCAGCAGCCAAGACCAGGGCTCTGGGGCCAACGTCCTGACTTTC. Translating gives CASSQDQGSGANVLTF.

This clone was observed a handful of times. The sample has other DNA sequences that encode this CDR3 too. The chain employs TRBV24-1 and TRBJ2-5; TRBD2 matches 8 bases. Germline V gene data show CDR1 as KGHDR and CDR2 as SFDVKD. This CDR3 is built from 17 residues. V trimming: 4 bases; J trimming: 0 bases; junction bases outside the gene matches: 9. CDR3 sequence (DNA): TGTGCCACCAGTGACCGAAAGCGGGGGACCTACCAAGAGACCCAGTACTTC. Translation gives CATSDRKRGTYQETQYF.

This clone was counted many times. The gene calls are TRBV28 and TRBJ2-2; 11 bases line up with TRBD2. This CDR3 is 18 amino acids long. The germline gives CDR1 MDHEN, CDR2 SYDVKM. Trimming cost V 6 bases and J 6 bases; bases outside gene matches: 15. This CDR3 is CASRGTGYLAGGPGELFF. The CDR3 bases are TGTGCCAGCAGGGGGACAGGATATTTAGCGGGAGGGCCCGGGGAGCTGTTTTTT.

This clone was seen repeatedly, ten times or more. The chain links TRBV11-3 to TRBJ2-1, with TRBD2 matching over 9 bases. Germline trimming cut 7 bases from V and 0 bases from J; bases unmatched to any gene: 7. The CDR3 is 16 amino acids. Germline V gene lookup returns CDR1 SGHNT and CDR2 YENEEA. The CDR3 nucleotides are TGTGCCAGCACCCGGCGTAGCGGGAGCTCCTACAATGAGCAGTTCTTC. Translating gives CASTRRSGSSYNEQFF.

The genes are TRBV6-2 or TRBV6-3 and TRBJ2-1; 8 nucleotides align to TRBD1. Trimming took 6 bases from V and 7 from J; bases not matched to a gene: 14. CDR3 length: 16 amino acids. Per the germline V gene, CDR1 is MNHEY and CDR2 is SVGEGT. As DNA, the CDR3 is TGTGCCAGCAGGCTCCCCCTGGGGGACAGGATGAATGAGCAGTTCTTC. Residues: CASRLPLGDRMNEQFF.

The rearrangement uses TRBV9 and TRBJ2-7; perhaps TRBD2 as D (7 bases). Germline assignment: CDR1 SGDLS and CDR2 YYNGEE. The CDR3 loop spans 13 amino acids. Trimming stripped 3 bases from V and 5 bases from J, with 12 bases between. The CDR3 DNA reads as TGTGCCAGCAGCGGAGGGGGGGGAAACGAGCAGTACTTC. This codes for CASSGGGGNEQYF. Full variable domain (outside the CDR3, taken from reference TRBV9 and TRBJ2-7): DSGVTQTPKHLITATGQRVTLRCSPRSGDLSVYWYQQSLDQGLQFLIQYYNGEERAKGNILERFSAQQFPDLHSELNLSSLELGDSALYFCASSGGGGNEQYFGPGTRLTVT.

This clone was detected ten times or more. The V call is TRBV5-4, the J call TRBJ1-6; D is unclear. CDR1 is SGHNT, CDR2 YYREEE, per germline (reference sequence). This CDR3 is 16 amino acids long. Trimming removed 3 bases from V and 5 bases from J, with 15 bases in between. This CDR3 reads CASSSLLESNNSPLHF. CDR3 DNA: TGTGCCAGCAGCTCCCTCCTGGAAAGCAATAATTCACCCCTCCACTTT.

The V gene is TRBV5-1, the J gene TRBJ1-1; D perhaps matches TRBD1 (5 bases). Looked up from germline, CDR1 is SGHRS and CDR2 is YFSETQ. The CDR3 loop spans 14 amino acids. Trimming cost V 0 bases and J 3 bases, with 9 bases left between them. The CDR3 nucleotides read TGCGCCAGCAGCTTGGCGGGGGGGTACACTGAAGCTTTCTTT. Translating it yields CASSLAGGYTEAFF.

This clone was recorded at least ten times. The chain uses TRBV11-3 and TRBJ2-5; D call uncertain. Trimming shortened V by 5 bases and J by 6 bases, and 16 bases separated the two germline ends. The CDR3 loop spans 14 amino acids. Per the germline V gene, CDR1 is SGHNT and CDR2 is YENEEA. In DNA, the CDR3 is TGTGCCAGCAGCCGAGGACCCCTTGGGAAGACCCAGTACTTC. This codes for CASSRGPLGKTQYF.

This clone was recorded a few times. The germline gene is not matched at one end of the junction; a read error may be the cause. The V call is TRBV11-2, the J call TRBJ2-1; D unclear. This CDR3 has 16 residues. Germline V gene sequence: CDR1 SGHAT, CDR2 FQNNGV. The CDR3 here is CANSLVSTFAVDEQFF. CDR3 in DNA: TGTGCCAACAGCTTAGTTTCTACGTTCGCGGTCGATGAGCAGTTCTTC.

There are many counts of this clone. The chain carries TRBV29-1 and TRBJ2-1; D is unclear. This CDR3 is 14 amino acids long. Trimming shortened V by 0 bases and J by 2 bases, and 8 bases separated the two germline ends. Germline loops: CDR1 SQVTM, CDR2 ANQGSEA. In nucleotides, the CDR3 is TGCAGCGTTGAAGAAGGCGGACCCTACAATGAGCAGTTCTTC. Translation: CSVEEGGPYNEQFF.

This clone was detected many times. CDR3 sequence: CATARAQGTEAFF. The CDR3 nucleotides are TGTGCCACCGCAAGGGCGCAGGGCACTGAAGCTTTCTTT. The chain recombines TRBV24-1 with TRBJ1-1, with D possibly being TRBD1 (5 bases). The V gene's germline CDR1 is KGHDR and CDR2 SFDVKD. The CDR3 loop spans 13 amino acids. V was trimmed by 9 bases and J by 4 bases, leaving 14 bases between them.

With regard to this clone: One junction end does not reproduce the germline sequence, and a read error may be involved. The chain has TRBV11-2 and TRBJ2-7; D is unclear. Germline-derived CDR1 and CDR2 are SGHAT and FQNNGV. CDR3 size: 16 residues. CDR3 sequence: CASSLVCRVIQNEQYF. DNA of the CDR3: TGCGCCAGCAGCTTAGTCTGCAGAGTCATCCAGAACGAGCAGTACTTC.

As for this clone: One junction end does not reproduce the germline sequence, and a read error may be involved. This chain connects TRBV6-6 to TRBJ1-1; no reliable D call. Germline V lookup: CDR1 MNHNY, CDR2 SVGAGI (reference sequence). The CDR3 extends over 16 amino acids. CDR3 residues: CACSYQIYLDVTEAFF. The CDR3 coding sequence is TGTGCCTGCAGTTACCAAATCTACCTGGATGTCACTGAAGCTTTCTTT.

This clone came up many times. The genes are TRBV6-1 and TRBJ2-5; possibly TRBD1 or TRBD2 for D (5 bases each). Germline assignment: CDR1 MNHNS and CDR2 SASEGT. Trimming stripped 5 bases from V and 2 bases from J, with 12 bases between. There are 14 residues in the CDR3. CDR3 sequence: CASSKGTDQETQYF. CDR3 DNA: TGTGCCAGCAGTAAAGGGACGGATCAAGAGACCCAGTACTTC.

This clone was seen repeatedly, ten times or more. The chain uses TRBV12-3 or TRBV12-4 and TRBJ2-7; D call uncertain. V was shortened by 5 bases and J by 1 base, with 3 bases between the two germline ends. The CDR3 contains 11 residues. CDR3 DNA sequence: TGTGCCAGCAGTGGTTCCTACGAGCAGTACTTC. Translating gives CASSGSYEQYF.

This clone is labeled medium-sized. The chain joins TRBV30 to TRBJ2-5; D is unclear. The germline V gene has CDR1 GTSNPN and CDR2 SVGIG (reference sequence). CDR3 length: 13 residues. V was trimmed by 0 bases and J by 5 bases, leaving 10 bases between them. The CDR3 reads CAWSVHGGETQYF. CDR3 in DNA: TGTGCCTGGAGTGTTCACGGTGGGGAGACCCAGTACTTC. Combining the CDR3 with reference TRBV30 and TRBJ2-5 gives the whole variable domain SQTIHQWPATLVQPVGSPLSLECTVEGTSNPNLYWYRQAAGRGLQLLFYSVGIGQISSEVPQNLSASRPQDRQFILSSKKLLLSDSGFYLCAWSVHGGETQYFGPGTRLLVL.

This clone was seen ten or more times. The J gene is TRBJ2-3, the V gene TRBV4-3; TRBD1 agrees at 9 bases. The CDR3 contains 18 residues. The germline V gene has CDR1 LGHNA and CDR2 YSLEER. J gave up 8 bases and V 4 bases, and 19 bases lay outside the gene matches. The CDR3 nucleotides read TGCGCCAGCAGCCGAGATACTCCGGGACAGGGTGGTGGTGGTACGCAGTATTTT. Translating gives CASSRDTPGQGGGGTQYF.